The present T cell receptor (beta chain) was sequenced within a study of T cells in Graves' hyperthyroidism and ophthalmopathy. This clonotype was detected many times. Amplified TCR beta CDR3 regions came from RNA transcripts. With the HTBI primer set, the TCR CDR3 went through a first round of RT-PCR. TCRdb processed the multiplex PCR reads anew with MiXCR; each CDR3 protein has one entry. The repertoire holds around 100,000 distinct CDR3 sequences, with approximately 48% as singletons. The TCR comes from a man aged 40-49 years with Graves' hyperthyroidism. Sequenced: blood.

CDR3 sequence (DNA): TGTGCCAGCAGCTTGGGGGGGGGGCATTACGCTGAGCAGTTCTTC. Translation gives CASSLGGGHYAEQFF. The rearrangement joins TRBV5-4 to TRBJ2-1; D possibly corresponds to TRBD2 (7 bases). Germline V CDR1 and CDR2: SGHNT, YYREEE (reference sequence). The CDR3 has 15 amino acids. V lost 0 bases and J lost 9, with 16 bases in between. The full variable domain, in which reference TRBV5-4 and TRBJ2-1 provide the parts outside the CDR3, is ETGVTQSPTHLIKTRGQQVTLRCSSQSGHNTVSWYQQALGQGPQFIFQYYREEENGRGNFPPRFSGLQFPNYSSELNVNALELDDSALYLCASSLGGGHYAEQFFGPGTRLTVL.